This TCR beta chain was sequenced for a study of identical twins. The study's findings and limits: The study drew conclusions from cross-sectional statistical analysis, not from following the same donors. Monozygotic twin pairs showed more out-of-frame TCR alpha sharing than models estimated.

This clonotype was found many times. The antigen remains unidentified. Each CDR3 protein is one row after TCRdb ran MiXCR on the 5' RACE reads. This table has hundreds of thousands of distinct CDR3 sequences, 5.5% to 7% appearing once. CDR1 and CDR2 (germline): MNHEY, SVGAGI. This CDR3 has 15 residues. Trimming shortened V by 0 bases and J by 4 bases, and 7 bases separated the two germline ends. This sample was shared with a second study, whose subject was yellow fever vaccine responses in identical twins.

The TCR sequence derives from a woman aged 18-29 years in good health. This rearrangement joins TRBV6-5 to TRBJ1-6; D not certain. Source material: memory (CD45RO+) T cells sorted from blood. The DNA for the CDR3 is TGTGCCAGCAGTTACTCCGGAATGTATAATTCACCCCTCCACTTT. Translating it yields CASSYSGMYNSPLHF.